The next 27 T cell receptor beta chains were all read from a single sample in a study of monozygotic twins with inflammatory bowel disease. TCRdb re-called the 5' RACE reads and shows each CDR3 protein once, DNA omitted. This sample lists just over 300,000 distinct CDR3 sequences; its ten largest clones have 5.6%. Sequencing was carried out using blood. These receptor sequences come from a human donor with ulcerative colitis or Crohn's disease, or a healthy co-twin of an affected twin (not recorded which).

V usage is TRBV7-9 and J usage is TRBJ2-5; checking the TCRdb D call of TRBD1 is not possible without DNA. This CDR3 region has 13 residues. Germline CDR1 is SEHNR and CDR2 is FQNEAQ (reference sequence). CDR3 protein: CASSRGYQETQYF. Supplemented by reference TRBV7-9 and TRBJ2-5, the full variable domain reads DTGVSQNPRHKITKRGQNVTFRCDPISEHNRLYWYRQTLGQGPEFLTYFQNEAQLEKSRLLSDRFSAERPKGSFSTLEIQRTEQGDSAMYLCASSRGYQETQYFGPGTRLLVL.

The V and J genes are TRBV3-1 and TRBJ2-4. Germline-derived CDR1 and CDR2 are LGHDT and YNNKEL (reference sequence). CDR3 length: 12 residues. The CDR3 here is CASPRWSNIQYF.

This chain uses TRBV4-3 with TRBJ1-2; TCRdb returns TRBD1, unconfirmable since there is no DNA. CDR3 length: 13 amino acids. Germline CDR1 and CDR2: LGHNA and YSLEER. This CDR3 reads CASSQERGAGYTF.

The chain is built from TRBV3-1 and TRBJ1-3; TCRdb proposes TRBD1, but this gene call is untestable without DNA. Germline CDR1 and CDR2: LGHDT and YNNKEL (reference sequence). The CDR3 is 15 amino acids. The CDR3 spells CASSQRTGAGNTIYF. Together with reference TRBV3-1 and TRBJ1-3, the CDR3 gives the full variable domain: DTAVSQTPKYLVTQMGNDKSIKCEQNLGHDTMYWYKQDSKKFLKIMFSYNNKELIINETVPNRFSPKSPDKAHLNLHINSLELGDSAVYFCASSQRTGAGNTIYFGEGSWLTVV.

The gene calls are TRBV4-3 and TRBJ1-1. This CDR3 has 15 residues. CDR1 LGHNA and CDR2 YSLEER come from the germline V gene. The CDR3 reads CASSQESERTGGAFF.

The V gene is TRBV7-2, the J gene TRBJ2-2; the D call from TCRdb, TRBD2, cannot be confirmed without DNA. CDR1 is SGHTA, CDR2 FQGNSA, per germline. The CDR3 consists of 22 residues. CDR3 residues: CASSVHPRDGTSRGLGTGELFF.

The V and J genes are TRBV7-2 and TRBJ2-2; absent DNA, TCRdb's TRBD1 call cannot be checked. This CDR3 is built from 15 residues. Germline CDR1 reads SGHTA; CDR2 reads FQGNSA. The CDR3 loop reads CASSQGAGVTGELFF.

This chain connects TRBV7-2 to TRBJ2-1; lacking DNA, the TRBD1 call made by TCRdb goes unchecked. From germline, CDR1 is SGHTA and CDR2 FQGNSA. CDR3 length: 15 amino acids. The CDR3 sequence: CASSFSGTSYNEQFF.

The chain's CDR3 is CASSEATGIGSYEQFF. The J gene is TRBJ2-1, the V gene TRBV2; TCRdb selects TRBD2, and the lack of DNA leaves this call unchecked. The CDR3 has 16 residues. Germline V gives CDR1 SNHLY, CDR2 FYNNEI. The variable domain in full, completed from reference TRBV2 and TRBJ2-1, reads EPEVTQTPSHQVTQMGQEVILRCVPISNHLYFYWYRQILGQKVEFLVSFYNNEISEKSEIFDDQFSVERPDGSNFTLKIRSTKLEDSAMYFCASSEATGIGSYEQFFGPGTRLTVL.

The chain recombines TRBV7-2 with TRBJ1-1; there is no DNA to check the TCRdb D call of TRBD1. The CDR3 extends over 12 amino acids. Germline V CDR1 and CDR2: SGHTA, FQGNSA. CDR3 sequence: CASRLSSRGAFF.

The chain has TRBV20-1 and TRBJ1-5; the TCRdb D gene call, TRBD1, has no DNA to confirm it. Germline V gene data show CDR1 as DFQATT and CDR2 as SNEGSKA (reference sequence). The CDR3 sequence is 15 residues long. The CDR3 is CSASNRDRATQPQHF.

V and J are TRBV4-2 and TRBJ1-5. This CDR3 region has 18 residues. Germline-derived CDR1 and CDR2 are LGHNA and YNFKEQ. CDR3 amino acids: CASSQVYYVEHPDQPQHF.

The chain combines TRBV18 with TRBJ1-1; TCRdb calls TRBD1, which cannot be checked without DNA. Per the germline V gene, CDR1 is KGHSH and CDR2 is LQKENI. The CDR3 sequence is 13 residues long. The CDR3 loop is CASSRDSGTEAFF.

The chain is built from TRBV28 and TRBJ2-7; TCRdb reports TRBD1, a call that lacks DNA to check it against. CDR3 length equals 13 residues. Germline V gene lookup returns CDR1 MDHEN and CDR2 SYDVKM. CDR3 region: CASRTGPRLEQYF.

This CDR3 is CSVEKTGIGGYTF. This chain connects TRBV29-1 to TRBJ1-2; the TCRdb D gene call, TRBD1, has no DNA to confirm it. This CDR3 has 13 residues. Germline V gene lookup returns CDR1 SQVTM and CDR2 ANQGSEA.

This sequence joins TRBV5-1 and TRBJ2-7; as DNA is missing, the TRBD1 call by TCRdb cannot be tested. The CDR3 is made up of 15 amino acids. From germline, CDR1 is SGHRS and CDR2 YFSETQ. The CDR3 sequence is CASTAWGDRSYEQYF. The whole variable domain, filled in from reference TRBV5-1 and TRBJ2-7, reads KAGVTQTPRYLIKTRGQQVTLSCSPISGHRSVSWYQQTPGQGLQFLFEYFSETQRNKGNFPGRFSGRQFSNSRSEMNVSTLELGDSALYLCASTAWGDRSYEQYFGPGTRLTVT.

This chain uses TRBV5-1 with TRBJ2-1; TCRdb designates TRBD2, a call that cannot be tested without DNA. The CDR3 contains 16 residues. The germline gives CDR1 SGHRS, CDR2 YFSETQ. This chain's CDR3 is CASSLARTSGREEQFF.

The V and J genes are TRBV18 and TRBJ2-1; the D call from TCRdb, TRBD2, cannot be confirmed without DNA. CDR3 size: 15 residues. Germline V gene data show CDR1 as KGHSH and CDR2 as LQKENI. CDR3 amino acids: CASSSARSSYNEQFF.

This chain uses TRBV5-6 with TRBJ2-3. This CDR3 region has 14 residues. CDR1 is SGHDT and CDR2 is YYEEEE in the germline V gene. The CDR3 sequence: CASSLARVTDTQYF.

This sequence joins TRBV14 and TRBJ2-7; TCRdb calls TRBD2, which cannot be checked without DNA. Per the germline V gene, CDR1 is SGHDN and CDR2 is FVKESK. The CDR3 length is 16 residues. The CDR3 protein is CASSPIGLRSSYEQYF.

The chain links TRBV7-9 to TRBJ2-7; TCRdb's D call of TRBD2 is untestable without DNA. The CDR3 sequence is 15 residues long. The V gene's germline CDR1 is SEHNR and CDR2 FQNEAQ (reference sequence). The CDR3 loop reads CASSPRLAKRWEQYF.

The genes are TRBV5-6 and TRBJ2-2; checking the TCRdb D call of TRBD2 is not possible without DNA. The CDR3 loop spans 15 amino acids. The germline CDR1 and CDR2 sequences are SGHDT and YYEEEE. CDR3 sequence reads: CASREGLSNTGELFF.

V gene TRBV24-1 combines with J gene TRBJ2-5; the TRBD1 assignment by TCRdb is unverifiable without DNA. The CDR3 loop spans 15 amino acids. Per the germline V gene, CDR1 is KGHDR and CDR2 is SFDVKD. CDR3 sequence reads: CATSDLSGQQETQYF.

This chain uses TRBV7-2 with TRBJ2-7; TCRdb proposes TRBD2, but this gene call is untestable without DNA. Germline V gives CDR1 SGHTA, CDR2 FQGNSA. CDR3 size: 17 residues. The CDR3 region is CASSLGRTSGRGVEQYF.

The genes are TRBV11-2 and TRBJ2-2. Germline V CDR1 and CDR2: SGHAT, FQNNGV. CDR3 size: 15 residues. The CDR3 loop reads CASSLLATFTGELFF.

The chain recombines TRBV25-1 with TRBJ2-2; TCRdb gives TRBD2 as the D gene, but with no DNA this cannot be confirmed. CDR1 MGHDK and CDR2 SYGVNS come from the germline V gene. This CDR3 contains 11 residues. The CDR3 here is CASRRAGELFF.

The chain carries TRBV7-2 and TRBJ2-3; absent DNA, TCRdb's TRBD1 call cannot be checked. The germline CDR1 and CDR2 sequences are SGHTA and FQGNSA. There are 15 residues in the CDR3. The CDR3 is CASSLVTGGTDTQYF. Together with reference TRBV7-2 and TRBJ2-3, the CDR3 gives the full variable domain: GAGVSQSPSNKVTEKGKDVELRCDPISGHTALYWYRQSLGQGLEFLIYFQGNSAPDKSGLPSDRFSAERTGGSVSTLTIQRTQQEDSAVYLCASSLVTGGTDTQYFGPGTRLTVL.